This T cell receptor (beta chain) was recovered during a study of control samples from healthy donors and cancer patients. Between the trimmed V and J ends, which lost 0 bases and 1 base, there was a span of 9 bases. The CDR3 is 14 amino acids. Germline loops: CDR1 SQVTM, CDR2 ANQGSEA. Clones were read by immunoSEQ multiplex PCR, and TCRdb kept only the in-frame ones, dropping some. The sample yields 150,000 to 200,000 clones, approximately 94% seen once. The specimen was blood. The rearrangement links TRBV29-1 to TRBJ1-1, with a possible D match to TRBD1 (6 bases). The sequence came from a woman aged 40 to 50 in good health. Written as DNA, the CDR3 is TGCAGCGTTGAAGAAGGAGGGGGGAACACTGAAGCTTTCTTT. Translating gives CSVEEGGGNTEAFF. Supplemented by reference TRBV29-1 and TRBJ1-1, the full variable domain reads SAVISQKPSRDICQRGTSLTIQCQVDSQVTMMFWYRQQPGQSLTLIATANQGSEATYESGFVIDKFPISRPNLTFSTLTVSNMSPEDSSIYLCSVEEGGGNTEAFFGQGTRLTVV.